A selection of T cell receptor beta chains follows, all from one sample in a study of shared clonotypes between healthy human individuals. The assay was immunoSEQ multiplex PCR, and TCRdb's table has in-frame clones only and misses some. This sample has millions of clones, with about 92% found just once. Source material: naive CD4+ T cells sorted from blood. The receptors derive from a man younger than 35 in good health. CDR3s include the opening cysteine and the closing phenylalanine or tryptophan. The order of the fields is J gene, clone size, V gene, D gene, CDR3 protein, CDR3 DNA. A D gene is named only where the DNA matches it firmly. Clone size is not always given. Where it is, it says once, few, many or a class for expanded clones.

>TRBJ2-2|.|TRBV5-6|.
CASSPPFMGELFF
TGTGCCAGCAGCCCTCCTTTCATGGGGGAGCTGTTTTTT
>TRBJ1-3|.|TRBV6-1|.
CASSEGGSSGNTIYF
TGTGCCAGCAGTGAAGGTGGTAGCTCTGGAAACACCATATATTTT
>TRBJ2-2|.|TRBV5-1|.
CASSLVSGLAGELFF
TGCGCCAGCAGCTTGGTTTCCGGGCTGGCCGGGGAGCTGTTTTTT
>TRBJ2-5|.|TRBV28|.
CASVRTLQETQYF
TGTGCCAGCGTACGGACCCTCCAAGAGACCCAGTACTTC
>TRBJ2-5|.|TRBV4-1|.
CASSQETRVETQYF
TGCGCCAGCAGCCAAGAAACCAGAGTTGAGACCCAGTACTTC
>TRBJ1-3|.|TRBV9|.
CASSVGPGGNTIYF
TGTGCCAGCAGCGTAGGTCCAGGAGGAAACACCATATATTTT
>TRBJ1-5|.|TRBV21-1|.
CASSTSSGQTPGQPQHF
TGTGCCAGCAGCACATCATCGGGACAGACCCCGGGTCAGCCCCAGCATTTT
>TRBJ2-1|.|TRBV11-2|.
CASSLDRGHEQFF
TGTGCCAGCAGCTTAGACCGGGGGCACGAGCAGTTCTTC
>TRBJ1-1|.|TRBV7-9|.
CASSLARGRWAEAFF
TGTGCCAGCAGCTTAGCGCGTGGCAGGTGGGCTGAAGCTTTCTTT
>TRBJ1-5|.|TRBV30|.
CAWTMAGQGQPQHF
TGTGCCTGGACGATGGCAGGGCAAGGTCAGCCCCAGCATTTT
>TRBJ1-4|once|TRBV11-2|.
CASTPIRGRDEKLFF
TGTGCCAGCACCCCAATCCGGGGGAGAGATGAAAAACTGTTTTTT
>TRBJ2-1|.|TRBV30|TRBD2
CAWSKSGASNEQFF
TGTGCCTGGAGTAAGAGCGGGGCGAGCAATGAGCAGTTCTTC
>TRBJ1-6|.|TRBV2|.
CASSGRTQANSPLHF
TGTGCCAGCAGTGGCCGGACCCAGGCGAATTCACCCCTCCACTTT
>TRBJ2-7|.|TRBV5-6|TRBD1
CASSFLDRGYEQYF
TGTGCCAGCAGCTTTTTAGACAGGGGTTACGAGCAGTACTTC
>TRBJ2-7|.|TRBV7-9|TRBD2
CASSPGLAGISYEQYF
TGTGCCAGCAGCCCAGGACTAGCGGGCATCTCCTACGAGCAGTACTTC
>TRBJ1-2|.|TRBV30|.
CAWRPGANYGYTF
TGTGCCTGGAGGCCAGGGGCTAACTATGGCTACACCTTC
>TRBJ2-7|.|TRBV19|TRBD2
CASSINLAGSEQYF
TGTGCCAGTAGTATAAACCTAGCGGGAAGCGAGCAGTACTTC
>TRBJ2-2|.|TRBV16|.
CASSQWATTGELFF
TGTGCCAGCAGCCAATGGGCAACCACCGGGGAGCTGTTTTTT
>TRBJ1-1|.|TRBV28|.
CASTENTEAFF
TGTGCCAGTACAGAGAACACTGAAGCTTTCTTT
>TRBJ1-5|.|TRBV10-3|.
CAISRRDTYNQPQHF
TGTGCCATCAGTAGGCGGGACACCTACAATCAGCCCCAGCATTTT
>TRBJ1-4|.|TRBV6-5|.
CASSYSATTNEKLFF
TGTGCCAGCAGTTACTCGGCAACAACTAATGAAAAACTGTTTTTT
>TRBJ1-5|few|TRBV6-4|.
CASASGSNQPQHF
TGTGCCAGCGCTTCAGGAAGCAATCAGCCCCAGCATTTT
>TRBJ1-4|.|TRBV28|.
CASSAGGEGGSIRLFF
TGTGCCAGCAGTGCTGGTGGGGAGGGAGGGAGTATTAGACTGTTTTTT
>TRBJ1-1|.|TRBV2|.
CASSDQGNTEAFF
TGTGCCAGCAGTGACCAGGGGAACACTGAAGCTTTCTTT
>TRBJ1-1|.|TRBV19|.
CASSNTDTNTEAFF
TGTGCCAGTAGTAATACGGACACGAACACTGAAGCTTTCTTT
>TRBJ2-1|.|TRBV5-6|.
CASSTGLPVNEQFF
TGTGCCAGCAGCACAGGACTGCCAGTTAATGAGCAGTTCTTC
>TRBJ1-1|few|TRBV5-4|.
CASSLGDRNTEAFF
TGTGCCAGCAGCTTGGGAGACCGTAACACTGAAGCTTTCTTT
>TRBJ1-6|few|TRBV4-1|.
CASSQDPTNSPLHF
TGCGCCAGCAGCCAAGACCCTACTAATTCACCCCTCCACTTT
>TRBJ2-5|.|TRBV14|.
CASSQVASWQETQYF
TGTGCCAGCAGCCAAGTCGCCAGCTGGCAAGAGACCCAGTACTTC
>TRBJ1-6|.|TRBV30|TRBD1
CAWSVGRGRSDSPLHF
TGTGCCTGGAGTGTAGGTAGGGGGCGTTCGGATTCACCCCTCCACTTT
>TRBJ2-1|.|TRBV5-1|.
CASSAVAFDRSSYNEQFF
TGCGCCAGCAGCGCCGTGGCCTTCGACAGGAGCTCCTACAATGAGCAGTTCTTC
>TRBJ2-5|.|TRBV7-2|TRBD2
CASSSYLFLAGRQETQYF
TGTGCCAGCAGCTCGTACCTATTCCTAGCGGGCCGCCAAGAGACCCAGTACTTC
>TRBJ1-5|once|TRBV2|.
CASSDAGNQPQHF
TGTGCCAGCAGTGATGCAGGGAATCAGCCCCAGCATTTT